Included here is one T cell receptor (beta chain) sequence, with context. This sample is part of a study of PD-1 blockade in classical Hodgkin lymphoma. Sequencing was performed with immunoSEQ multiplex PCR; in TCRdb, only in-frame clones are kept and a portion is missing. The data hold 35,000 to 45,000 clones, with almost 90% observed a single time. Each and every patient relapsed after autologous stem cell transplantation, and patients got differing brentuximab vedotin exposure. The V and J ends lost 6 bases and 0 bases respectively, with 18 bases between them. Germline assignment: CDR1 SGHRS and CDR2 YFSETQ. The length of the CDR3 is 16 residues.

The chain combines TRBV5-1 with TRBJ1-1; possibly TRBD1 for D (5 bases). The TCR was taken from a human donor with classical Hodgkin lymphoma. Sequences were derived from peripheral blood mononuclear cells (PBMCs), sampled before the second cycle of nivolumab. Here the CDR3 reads CASTTRGFGMNTEAFF. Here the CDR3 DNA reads TGCGCCAGCACCACTCGGGGGTTTGGGATGAACACTGAAGCTTTCTTT.